One and the same sample provided the 8 T cell receptor beta chains below, sequenced in a study of blood T cell repertoires in COVID-19. Assay: immunoSEQ multiplex PCR; the TCRdb copy retains only in-frame clones and omits some. The profile shows 310,000 or so clones, approximately 90% of them singletons. What was sequenced was peripheral blood. These receptors were taken from a woman between 25 and 40 years old with COVID-19, enrolled during active disease.

The rearrangement joins TRBV28 to TRBJ1-1; D remains unclear. Germline values: CDR1 MDHEN, CDR2 SYDVKM. The ends were cut back, 6 bases at V and 2 bases at J, with 7 bases in the middle. There are 12 residues in the CDR3. The CDR3 sequence: CASRQTNTEAFF. CDR3 bases: TGTGCCAGCAGGCAGACAAACACTGAAGCTTTCTTT.

This chain uses TRBV7-9 with TRBJ2-2; D uncertain. V lost 5 bases and J 5 bases, leaving 6 bases between the germline ends. This CDR3 comprises 12 residues. Germline assignment: CDR1 SEHNR and CDR2 FQNEAQ (reference sequence). CDR3: CASSPSTGELFF. The CDR3 DNA reads TGTGCCAGCAGCCCCAGTACCGGGGAGCTGTTTTTT.

The chain uses TRBV10-1 and TRBJ2-1; the D gene is possibly TRBD1 (6 bases). There are 11 residues in the CDR3. In germline, CDR1 is WNHNN, CDR2 SYGVQD (reference sequence). V lost 3 bases to trimming and J lost 10 bases, with 7 bases between them. CDR3 nucleotides: TGCGCCAGCAGTGATAGGGGGGAGCAGTTCTTC. Protein product: CASSDRGEQFF.

V and J are TRBV7-2 and TRBJ2-7, with 11 bases that match TRBD2. Per the germline V gene, CDR1 is SGHTA and CDR2 is FQGNSA. The CDR3 loop spans 15 amino acids. The V gene end was trimmed by 2 bases and the J gene end by 6 bases; junction bases not matched to a gene: 6. The CDR3 sequence is CASSLWTSGPIEQYF. The CDR3 bases are TGTGCCAGCAGCTTATGGACTAGCGGGCCGATCGAGCAGTACTTC.

The chain recombines TRBV7-8 with TRBJ2-7; D is unresolved. Trimming removed 7 bases at V and 8 bases at J, with 18 bases between. In germline, CDR1 is SGHVS, CDR2 FQNEAQ. The CDR3 is 13 residues long. The chain's CDR3 is CASTHWQARQQYF. CDR3 coding DNA: TGTGCCAGCACCCATTGGCAGGCCAGACAGCAGTACTTC.

This clone was observed a single time. The identical CDR3 is also encoded by other nucleotide sequences in the sample. The chain links TRBV18 to TRBJ1-2, with 8 nucleotides matching TRBD1. The germline CDR1 and CDR2 sequences are KGHSH and LQKENI. The V segment lost 2 bases and the J segment 8 bases; nucleotides outside the gene matches: 4. CDR3 size: 13 residues. In DNA, the CDR3 is TGTGCCAGCTCACCAGGACAGGGCAACGGCTACACCTTC. This encodes CASSPGQGNGYTF.

This clone was found a few times. The chain links TRBV5-4 to TRBJ1-6; TRBD1 agrees at 9 bases. CDR1 and CDR2 (germline): SGHNT, YYREEE (reference sequence). V lost 3 bases and J lost 11; bases outside the gene matches: 6. The CDR3 is 14 amino acids. For the CDR3, the DNA is TGTGCCAGCAGCTCCCCCGGACAGGGGCCACCCCTCCACTTT. Protein product: CASSSPGQGPPLHF.

V gene TRBV27 combines with J gene TRBJ1-4; 8 bases fit TRBD1. Per the germline V gene, CDR1 is MNHEY and CDR2 is SMNVEV (reference sequence). Trimming removed 8 bases from V and 6 bases from J; junction bases left unmatched: 5. This CDR3 comprises 13 residues. DNA for the CDR3: TGTGCCAGCCGGGACAGGCTTGATGAAAAACTGTTTTTT. It encodes CASRDRLDEKLFF.